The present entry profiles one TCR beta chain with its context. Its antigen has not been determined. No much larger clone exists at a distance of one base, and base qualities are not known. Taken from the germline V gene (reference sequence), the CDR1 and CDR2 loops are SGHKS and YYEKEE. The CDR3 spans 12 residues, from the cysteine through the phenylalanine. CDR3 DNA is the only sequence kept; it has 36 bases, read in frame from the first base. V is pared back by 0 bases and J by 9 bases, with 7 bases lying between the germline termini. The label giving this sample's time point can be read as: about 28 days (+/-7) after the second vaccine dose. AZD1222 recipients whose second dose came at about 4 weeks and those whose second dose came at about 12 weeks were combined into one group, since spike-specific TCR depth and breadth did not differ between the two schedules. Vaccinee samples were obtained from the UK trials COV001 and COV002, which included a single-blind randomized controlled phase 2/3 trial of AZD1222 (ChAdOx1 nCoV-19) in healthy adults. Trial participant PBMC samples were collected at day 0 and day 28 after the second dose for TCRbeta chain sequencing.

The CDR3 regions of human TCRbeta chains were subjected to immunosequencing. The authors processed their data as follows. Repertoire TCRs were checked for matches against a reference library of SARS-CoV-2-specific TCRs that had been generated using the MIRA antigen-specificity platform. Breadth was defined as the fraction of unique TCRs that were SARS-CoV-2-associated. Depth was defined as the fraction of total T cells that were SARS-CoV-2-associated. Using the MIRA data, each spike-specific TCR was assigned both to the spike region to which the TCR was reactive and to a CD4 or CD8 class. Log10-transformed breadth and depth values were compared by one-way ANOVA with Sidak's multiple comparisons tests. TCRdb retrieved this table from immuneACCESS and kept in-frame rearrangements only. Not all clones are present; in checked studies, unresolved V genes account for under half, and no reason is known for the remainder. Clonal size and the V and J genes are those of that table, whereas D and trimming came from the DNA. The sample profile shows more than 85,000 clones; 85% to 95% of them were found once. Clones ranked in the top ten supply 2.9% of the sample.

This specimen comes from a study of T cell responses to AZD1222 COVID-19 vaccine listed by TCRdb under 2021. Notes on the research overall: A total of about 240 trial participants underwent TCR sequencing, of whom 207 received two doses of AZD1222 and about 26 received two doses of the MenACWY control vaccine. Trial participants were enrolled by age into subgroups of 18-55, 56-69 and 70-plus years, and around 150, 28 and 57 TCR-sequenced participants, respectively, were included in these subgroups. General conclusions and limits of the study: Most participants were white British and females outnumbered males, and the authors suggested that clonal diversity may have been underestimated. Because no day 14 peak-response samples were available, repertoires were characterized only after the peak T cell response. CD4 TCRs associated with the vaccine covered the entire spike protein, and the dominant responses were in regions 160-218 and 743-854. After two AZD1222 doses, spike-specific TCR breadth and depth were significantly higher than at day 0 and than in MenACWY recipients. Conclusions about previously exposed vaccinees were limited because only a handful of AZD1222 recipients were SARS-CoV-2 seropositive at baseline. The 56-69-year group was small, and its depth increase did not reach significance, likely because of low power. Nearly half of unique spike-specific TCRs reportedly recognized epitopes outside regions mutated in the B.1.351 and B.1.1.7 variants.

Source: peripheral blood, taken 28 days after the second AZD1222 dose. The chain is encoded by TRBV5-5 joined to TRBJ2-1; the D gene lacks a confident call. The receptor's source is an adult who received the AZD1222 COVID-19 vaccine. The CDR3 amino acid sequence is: CASSLVVSEQFF. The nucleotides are TGTGCCAGCAGCTTGGTGGTGAGTGAGCAGTTCTTC.